Below, 9 T cell receptor beta chains from the same sample are listed, as sequenced in a study of radiotherapy plus CTLA-4 blockade in lung cancer. TCRdb's copy holds only in-frame clones and misses some; the assay was immunoSEQ multiplex PCR. In the table there are roughly 63,000 clones, roughly 76% of which are singletons. The source was peripheral blood, collected from a patient treated with radiotherapy plus ipilimumab. Receptors originate from a human donor with non-small cell lung cancer whose response to radiotherapy plus ipilimumab could not be evaluated.

The chain carries TRBV4-1 and TRBJ2-7; TRBD2 matches at 7 bases. There are 17 residues in the CDR3. The V and J ends lost 0 bases and 3 bases, in that order; junction bases with no gene match: 11. Germline-derived CDR1 and CDR2 are MGHRA and YSYEKL. In DNA, the CDR3 is TGCGCCAGCAGCCAAGATCCGGCGGGCGGGAGCTTCTACGAGCAGTACTTC. It translates to CASSQDPAGGSFYEQYF.

This chain uses TRBV18 with TRBJ2-5; D is undetermined. Germline V gives CDR1 KGHSH, CDR2 LQKENI. V was trimmed by 1 base and J by 0 bases, leaving 9 bases between them. The CDR3 is made up of 15 amino acids. The CDR3 loop reads CASSPLTENQETQYF. DNA of the CDR3: TGTGCCAGCTCACCACTCACCGAGAACCAAGAGACCCAGTACTTC.

The V call is TRBV5-1, the J call TRBJ2-7; TRBD1 matches 12 bases. Germline V gene data show CDR1 as SGHRS and CDR2 as YFSETQ. This CDR3 has 15 residues. The trim removed 7 bases at V and 2 bases at J, leaving 7 bases unmatched. In DNA form, the CDR3 reads TGCGCCAGCGCCCGGGGACAGGGGGCGACCTACGAGCAGTACTTC. Translated, it gives CASARGQGATYEQYF.

The J gene is TRBJ2-1, the V gene TRBV7-3, with 8 bases fitting TRBD2. CDR3 length equals 15 residues. V lost 5 bases and J lost 2; bases outside the gene matches: 5. CDR1 and CDR2 from the germline V gene are SGHTA and FQGTGA. The CDR3 sequence: CASSPGLGTYNEQFF. CDR3 sequence (DNA): TGTGCCAGCAGCCCGGGACTAGGGACCTACAATGAGCAGTTCTTC.

The chain is built from TRBV4-3 and TRBJ2-1; 8 nucleotides line up with TRBD2. Trimming removed 0 bases from V and 3 bases from J; junction bases left unmatched: 7. Germline V gives CDR1 LGHNA, CDR2 YSLEER. The CDR3 consists of 17 residues. CDR3 sequence: CASSQDRAGGYYNEQFF. The CDR3 DNA is TGCGCCAGCAGCCAAGATCGGGCGGGGGGTTACTACAATGAGCAGTTCTTC.

This sequence joins TRBV2 and TRBJ1-4; TRBD1 is a possible D gene (6 bases). Trimming took 6 bases from V and 8 from J, leaving 13 bases between them. This CDR3 is built from 13 residues. Germline V lookup: CDR1 SNHLY, CDR2 FYNNEI. The CDR3 region has the DNA TGTGCCAGCAGCGGACAGAGTGGCGAAAAACTGTTTTTT. It codes for CASSGQSGEKLFF.

V gene TRBV15 combines with J gene TRBJ2-1, with unresolved D. Germline CDR1 reads LNHNV; CDR2 reads YYDKDF (reference sequence). Trimming removed 0 bases from V and 3 bases from J, with 3 bases in between. The CDR3 consists of 13 residues. The CDR3 protein is CATSRDSYNEQFF. The CDR3, as DNA: TGTGCCACCAGCAGAGACAGCTACAATGAGCAGTTCTTC.

The chain joins TRBV5-6 to TRBJ1-2; 9 bases line up with TRBD1. V lost 4 bases to trimming and J lost 6 bases; unmatched junction nucleotides: 19. Germline V gene data show CDR1 as SGHDT and CDR2 as YYEEEE. The CDR3 loop spans 18 amino acids. This CDR3 is CASSPLYRRDREFNGYTF. For the CDR3, the DNA is TGTGCCAGCAGCCCACTCTACCGCCGGGACAGGGAATTTAATGGCTACACCTTC.

This clone has only a few counts. The rearrangement links TRBV30 to TRBJ1-1, with D possibly matching TRBD1 (5 bases). Trimming left V 0 bases short and J 0 bases short, with 5 bases between. Germline values: CDR1 GTSNPN, CDR2 SVGIG (reference sequence). The CDR3 is made up of 13 amino acids. The CDR3 reads CAWSVQVNTEAFF. The CDR3 DNA follows: TGTGCCTGGAGTGTACAGGTGAACACTGAAGCTTTCTTT.